Each of the 13 T cell receptor beta chains below was sequenced from the same sample in a study of cytomegalovirus exposure and HLA in healthy donors. 60 Vbeta and 13 Jbeta primers were used in PCR. The data were produced by immunoSEQ multiplex PCR, yet TCRdb's version contains in-frame clones alone and is incomplete. The sample yields about 180,000 clones, approximately 80% seen once. The sequenced material came from PBMCs. All receptors come from a male donor in good health and CMV-seronegative.

This clone was seen only once. The J gene is TRBJ2-1, the V gene TRBV7-9; D is ambiguous. The CDR3 covers 15 residues. Germline V gives CDR1 SEHNR, CDR2 FQNEAQ (reference sequence). The V end lost 1 base, the J end lost 6 bases, and 13 bases lay between the germline ends. The CDR3 spells CASSLVISNTNEQFF. CDR3 DNA: TGTGCCAGCAGCTTAGTTATCTCGAACACCAATGAGCAGTTCTTC.

The chain links TRBV6-1 to TRBJ2-5, with 13 nucleotides matching TRBD2. The CDR3 is 15 amino acids. Germline values: CDR1 MNHNS, CDR2 SASEGT. The J segment lost 9 bases and the V segment lost 0 bases, leaving 4 bases of the junction unmatched. The CDR3 is CASSEAGTSGESQYF. The CDR3 coding sequence is TGTGCCAGCAGTGAAGCTGGGACTAGCGGGGAGTCCCAGTACTTC.

The J gene is TRBJ2-2, the V gene TRBV28; 7 bases are shared with TRBD2. The CDR3 contains 15 residues. CDR1 MDHEN and CDR2 SYDVKM come from the germline V gene. V was clipped by 3 bases and J by 2 bases; unmatched bases: 3. CDR3 protein: CASSLASGNTGELFF. In nucleotides, the CDR3 is TGTGCCAGCAGTTTGGCTAGCGGTAACACCGGGGAGCTGTTTTTT. The full variable domain, its missing parts supplied by reference TRBV28 and TRBJ2-2, is DVKVTQSSRYLVKRTGEKVFLECVQDMDHENMFWYRQDPGLGLRLIYFSYDVKMKEKGDIPEGYSVSREKKERFSLILESASTNQTSMYLCASSLASGNTGELFFGEGSRLTVL.

This clone was observed a single time. The chain links TRBV7-8 to TRBJ1-3; 8 positions match TRBD1. The germline gives CDR1 SGHVS, CDR2 FQNEAQ. CDR3 size: 15 residues. After removal of 5 bases from V and 3 bases from J, the junction contained 6 bases not matched to a gene. CDR3 nucleotides: TGTGCCAGCAGCAAAAGGACAGGGAATGGAAACACCATATATTTT. Translation gives CASSKRTGNGNTIYF.

J is TRBJ2-1 and V is TRBV28, with 11 bases that match TRBD2. Germline CDR1 MDHEN, CDR2 SYDVKM. V dropped 5 bases and J dropped 6; count of bases not matched to a gene: 15. The CDR3 has 18 residues. CDR3 DNA: TGTGCCAGCAGTCCAACAGGGTTTCTAGCGGGAGGAGGCAATGAGCAGTTCTTC. Amino acid sequence: CASSPTGFLAGGGNEQFF.

V gene TRBV5-5 combines with J gene TRBJ2-3; perhaps TRBD2 as D (6 bases). CDR1 and CDR2 (germline): SGHKS, YYEKEE (reference sequence). The CDR3 spans 16 residues. V lost 0 bases, J lost 6 bases, and 17 bases lay in between. CDR3 coding DNA: TGTGCCAGCAGCTTGGGGCCCTTAGCGGATCGGGATACGCAGTATTTT. This encodes CASSLGPLADRDTQYF.

The chain joins TRBV6-5 to TRBJ2-5; tentatively, D is TRBD2 (5 bases). There are 15 residues in the CDR3. In germline, CDR1 is MNHEY, CDR2 SVGAGI. The germline V and J ends were trimmed by 6 bases and 1 base, with 15 bases remaining between them. The CDR3 DNA is TGTGCCAGCAGGGCCAGCGGACTCCCCCAAGAGACCCAGTACTTC. It is translated as CASRASGLPQETQYF.

The rearrangement links TRBV5-1 to TRBJ2-3; D gene uncertain. This CDR3 region has 14 residues. The V end lost 2 bases, the J end lost 6 bases, and 13 bases lay between the germline ends. Germline V gene lookup returns CDR1 SGHRS and CDR2 YFSETQ. CDR3 nucleotide sequence: TGCGCCAGCAGCTTCGGCGCGGCGACGGATACGCAGTATTTT. Its translation is CASSFGAATDTQYF.

This chain joins TRBV5-4 and TRBJ1-1; maybe TRBD1 (6 bases). V dropped 5 bases and J dropped 5 bases, with 13 bases sitting between them. The CDR3 has 13 amino acids. In germline, CDR1 is SGHNT, CDR2 YYREEE (reference sequence). CDR3 nucleotide sequence: TGTGCCAGCAGTACAGGGTCGGGGACTGAAGCTTTCTTT. The encoded protein is CASSTGSGTEAFF.

The V and J genes are TRBV6-5 and TRBJ2-7; D gene ambiguous. The CDR3 length is 16 residues. The ends were cut back, 2 bases at V and 7 bases at J, with 21 bases in the middle. In germline, CDR1 is MNHEY, CDR2 SVGAGI. The CDR3 DNA is TGTGCCAGCAGTTACGTCCCGGAGCCCTCTTTGCGGGAGCAGTACTTC. Translated, it gives CASSYVPEPSLREQYF.

The chain combines TRBV25-1 with TRBJ2-5; 15 nucleotides agree with TRBD2. The germline V gene has CDR1 MGHDK and CDR2 SYGVNS. J lost 5 bases, V lost 4 bases, and 8 bases had no gene match. The CDR3 loop spans 17 amino acids. Written as DNA, the CDR3 is TGTGCCAGCAGTGGATATAGGGGACTAGCGGGAGGCGAGACCCAGTACTTC. Its translation: CASSGYRGLAGGETQYF.

CDR3 protein: CASSIAGVSNQPQHF. DNA for the CDR3: TGTGCCAGTAGTATAGCAGGGGTTAGCAATCAGCCCCAGCATTTT. This chain connects TRBV19 to TRBJ1-5; D is perhaps TRBD1 (6 bases). Germline values: CDR1 LNHDA, CDR2 SQIVND (reference sequence). Deletions cut 1 base from V and 0 bases from J, with 7 bases between. The CDR3 has 15 amino acids.

The chain is built from TRBV19 and TRBJ2-2, with 10 bases lining up with TRBD2. Germline assignment: CDR1 LNHDA and CDR2 SQIVND (reference sequence). CDR3 length: 16 residues. With 5 bases clipped from V and 5 bases from J, the junction kept 8 bases outside the gene matches. CDR3: CASSSSETSGTGELFF. The CDR3 DNA sequence: TGTGCCAGTAGTTCGTCGGAGACTAGCGGGACCGGGGAGCTGTTTTTT.